A selection of T cell receptor beta chains follows, all from one sample in a study of blood T cell repertoires in COVID-19. Some clones are missing from TCRdb's copy, which holds only in-frame ones; the method was immunoSEQ multiplex PCR. This sample yields approximately 200,000 clones, of which almost 90% are seen a single time; around 2.9% belongs to the top ten. Source material: peripheral blood. The origin of the receptors is a woman aged 55-70 years with acute or convalescent COVID-19. CDR3s include the opening cysteine and the closing phenylalanine or tryptophan. A D gene is named only where the DNA matches it firmly. Clone size is given for some rows only: seen once, a few or many times, or a class if the clone is expanded.

TRBV27	TRBJ2-5	NA	NA	TGTGCCAGCAGTCAAAACGGAGGATCGGGAGAGACCCAGTACTTC	CASSQNGGSGETQYF
TRBV5-5	TRBJ2-5	NA	NA	TGTGCCAGCAGTCTCGGCCCCGGGGGGACCCAGTACTTC	CASSLGPGGTQYF
TRBV5-1	TRBJ2-3	NA	once	TGCGCCAGCAGCTTGGTGGAGACCGGGGCAGATACGCAGTATTTT	CASSLVETGADTQYF
TRBV3-1/TRBV3-2	TRBJ2-4	TRBD2	NA	TGTGCCAGCAGCCAGGGGGCGGGAGGGCCAGAAAACATTCAGTACTTC	CASSQGAGGPENIQYF
TRBV19	TRBJ2-7	NA	NA	TGTGCCAGTAGTATTTCGTCGGGGAACATCTACGAGCAGTACTTC	CASSISSGNIYEQYF
TRBV27	TRBJ1-5	NA	NA	TGTGCCAGCAGTTTAGTGCGGGGGGTTGGGCCCCAGCATTTT	CASSLVRGVGPQHF
TRBV5-3	TRBJ2-7	NA	NA	TGTGCCAGAGGGCTCTACGAGCAGTACTTC	CARGLYEQYF
TRBV7-8	TRBJ2-2	TRBD1	NA	TGTGCCAGCAGCCCCAAGGCCGGGACAGGGACCACCGGGGAGCTGTTTTTT	CASSPKAGTGTTGELFF
TRBV30	TRBJ1-2	NA	NA	TGTGCCTGGAGTGTAGACAGCTATGGCTACACCTTC	CAWSVDSYGYTF
TRBV19	TRBJ1-1	NA	NA	TGTGCCAGTAGTATGCTCAGGGCTACTGAAGCTTTCTTT	CASSMLRATEAFF
TRBV30	TRBJ1-1	NA	NA	TGTGCCTGGAGTGTACGCGGGGGCTCCACTGAAGCTTTCTTT	CAWSVRGGSTEAFF
TRBV3-1/TRBV3-2	TRBJ1-2	TRBD1	NA	TGTGCCAGCAGAACCGGGACAGGAGATGGCTACACCTTC	CASRTGTGDGYTF
TRBV9	TRBJ2-4	TRBD2	NA	TGTGCCAGCAGCGCCAAGGGACTAGCTCCCGACATTCAGTACTTC	CASSAKGLAPDIQYF
TRBV9	TRBJ2-6	TRBD1	NA	TGTGCCAGCAGCGTGGGACAGGTCCCCTCTGGGGCCAACGTCCTGACTTTC	CASSVGQVPSGANVLTF
TRBV27	TRBJ2-7	TRBD1	once	TGTGCCAGCAGTTTACACAGGGGGTACGAGCAGTACTTC	CASSLHRGYEQYF
TRBV18	TRBJ2-7	TRBD2	once	TGTGCCAGCTCACTGACTAGCGGGGGGGCAAACGAGCAGTACTTC	CASSLTSGGANEQYF
TRBV20-1	TRBJ2-5	NA	once	TGCAGTGCTAGTATCGTCCAGGGTGGCAATCAAGAGACCCAGTACTTC	CSASIVQGGNQETQYF
TRBV29-1	TRBJ1-1	TRBD1	NA	TGCAGCGTAGGTCCTGGGACAGGGATCAACACTGAAGCTTTCTTT	CSVGPGTGINTEAFF
TRBV15	TRBJ1-5	TRBD1	NA	TGTGCCACCAGCAGCTTGACCGGACAGGTTCAACAGCCCCAGCATTTT	CATSSLTGQVQQPQHF
TRBV19	TRBJ2-1	NA	NA	TGTGCCAGTAGTATACAACTCGATGAGCAGTTCTTC	CASSIQLDEQFF
TRBV19	TRBJ2-7	TRBD2	NA	TGTGCCAGTAGTATTTCCAGCGGGAGGAGTTACGAGCAGTACTTC	CASSISSGRSYEQYF
TRBV5-6	TRBJ1-2	TRBD1	NA	TGTGCCAGCAGCCACTCCGACAGGGTGATCTATGGCTACACCTTC	CASSHSDRVIYGYTF
TRBV30	TRBJ2-7	NA	once	TGTGCCTGGGCCGGGACTGGAACCTACGAGCAGTACTTC	CAWAGTGTYEQYF
TRBV19	TRBJ1-5	TRBD1	NA	TGTGCCAGTAGTATTGGGGAAATGAGGACAGGGGGCGCCGGGCAGCCCCAGCATTTT	CASSIGEMRTGGAGQPQHF
TRBV6-6	TRBJ1-5	NA	NA	TGTGCCAGCACCCAAGGGGGGGTTGGCAATCAGCCCCAGCATTTT	CASTQGGVGNQPQHF
TRBV25-1	TRBJ1-4	TRBD1	few	TGTGCCAGCAGTACTATGGGTTTGACAGGGGGCGGTGAAAAACTGTTTTTT	CASSTMGLTGGGEKLFF
TRBV6-5	TRBJ2-3	TRBD1	once	TGTGCCACTGAGGGTCGGCAGGGGGCAAATACGCAGTATTTT	CATEGRQGANTQYF
TRBV10-2	TRBJ2-2	TRBD2	NA	TGCGCCAGCAGTCATCTAGCGGGAGGCCGAACCGGGGAGCTGTTTTTT	CASSHLAGGRTGELFF
TRBV19	TRBJ2-3	TRBD2	NA	TGTGCCAGTAGTATCAGCGGGGGCACAGATACGCAGTATTTT	CASSISGGTDTQYF
TRBV7-2	TRBJ1-5	TRBD1	few	TGTGCCAGCAGCTCGGGACAGGGGGACAATCAGCCCCAGCATTTT	CASSSGQGDNQPQHF
TRBV25-1	TRBJ1-4	TRBD1	once	TGTGCCAGCAGTGTTCAGGGGGCCGGAGATGAAAAACTGTTTTTT	CASSVQGAGDEKLFF
TRBV30	TRBJ1-1	TRBD1	NA	TGTGCCTGGAGACAAACAGGGACAGGAGAAGCTTTCTTT	CAWRQTGTGEAFF
TRBV6-5	TRBJ2-7	NA	NA	TGTGCCAGCAGTTACGGAGGAACCTACGAGCAGTACTTC	CASSYGGTYEQYF
TRBV2	TRBJ1-5	TRBD1	NA	TGTGCCAGCAGTGTAAGTCGGCTACTAGGGGGCTCGGATAGCAATCAGCCCCAGCATTTT	CASSVSRLLGGSDSNQPQHF
TRBV18	TRBJ1-2	NA	NA	TGTGCCAGCTCACCAGAAATGATCCCGGACAGAAGGGATGGCTACACCTTC	CASSPEMIPDRRDGYTF
TRBV28	TRBJ2-7	NA	NA	TGTGCCAGCAGCTCTCGCTACTACGAGCAGTACTTC	CASSSRYYEQYF
TRBV20-1	TRBJ1-5	TRBD1	NA	TGCAGTGCTAGTCCACAGGGGAACAATCAGCCCCAGCATTTT	CSASPQGNNQPQHF
TRBV4-2	TRBJ1-2	TRBD1	NA	TGTGCCAGCAGCCAAGATGCGGCAGGGGGTAACTATGGCTACACCTTC	CASSQDAAGGNYGYTF
TRBV9	TRBJ2-1	TRBD2	NA	TGTGCCAGCAGCGTGCCTAGAGGAACTAGCGGGATAGAGCAGTTCTTC	CASSVPRGTSGIEQFF
TRBV4-1	TRBJ2-3	TRBD1	NA	TGCGCCAGCAGCCAAGACAGGGGGCTCTACACAGATACGCAGTATTTT	CASSQDRGLYTDTQYF
TRBV10-2	TRBJ2-3	TRBD2	NA	TGCGCCAGCAGGCCCCAAGCGGGAGCCCCAGATACGCAGTATTTT	CASRPQAGAPDTQYF
TRBV6-5	TRBJ1-4	TRBD1	NA	TGTGCCAGCAGTTACGGGGGACAGACTAATGAAAAACTGTTTTTT	CASSYGGQTNEKLFF
TRBV10-1	TRBJ2-3	TRBD2	NA	TGCGCCAGCAGTGAGCGGGAGGGGCGTATCTGCACAGATACGCAGTATTTT	CASSEREGRICTDTQYF
TRBV2	TRBJ2-7	NA	NA	TGTGCCAGCTGGGTGGGGGGAACCTACGAGCAGTACTTC	CASWVGGTYEQYF
TRBV21-1	TRBJ2-3	NA	NA	TGTGCCAGCAGCACTCCCGGGACTAGCGGGAGTGGTGATACGCAGTATTTT	CASSTPGTSGSGDTQYF
TRBV6-5	TRBJ2-7	TRBD2	NA	TGTGCCAGCAGAGGGACTAGCTTCTCCTACGAGCAGTACTTC	CASRGTSFSYEQYF
TRBV5-4	TRBJ1-1	TRBD1	NA	TGTGCCAGCAGGAGGACAGGGAACGGTGAAGCTTTCTTT	CASRRTGNGEAFF
TRBV3-1/TRBV3-2	TRBJ1-4	NA	NA	TGTGCCAGCAGTCAACAGGGTGTGAGTGAAAAACTGTTTTTT	CASSQQGVSEKLFF
TRBV25-1	TRBJ1-2	NA	NA	TGTGCCAGCACCGAGACAGGCTATGGCTACACCTTC	CASTETGYGYTF